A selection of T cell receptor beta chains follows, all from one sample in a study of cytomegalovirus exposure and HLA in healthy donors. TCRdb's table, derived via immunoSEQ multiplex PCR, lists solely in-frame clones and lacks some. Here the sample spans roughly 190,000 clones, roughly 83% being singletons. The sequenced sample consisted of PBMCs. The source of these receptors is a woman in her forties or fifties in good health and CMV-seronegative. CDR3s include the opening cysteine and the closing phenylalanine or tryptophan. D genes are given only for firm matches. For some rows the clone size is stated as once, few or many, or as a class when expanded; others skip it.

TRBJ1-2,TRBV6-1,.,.,TGTGCCAGCAGTTTAGCCGGGGGGGGCGCGGAAGGCTACACCTTC,CASSLAGGGAEGYTF
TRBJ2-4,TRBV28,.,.,TGTGCCAGCAGCCCGCTCGGGCGGAGGGACATTCAGTACTTC,CASSPLGRRDIQYF
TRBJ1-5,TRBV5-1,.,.,TGCGCCAGCAGCTTGGGGGGGGGACAGCCCCAGCATTTT,CASSLGGGQPQHF
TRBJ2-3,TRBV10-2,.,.,TGCGCCTGTGCAAGGGGAAGATCTGGCACAGATACGCAGTATTTT,CACARGRSGTDTQYF
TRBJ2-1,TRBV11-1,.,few,TGTGCCAGCAGCCGAGACAATGAGCAGTTCTTC,CASSRDNEQFF
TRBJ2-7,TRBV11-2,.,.,TGTGCCAGCAGCTTTTCCGGGTTGGACGAGCAGTACTTC,CASSFSGLDEQYF
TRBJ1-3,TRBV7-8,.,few,TGTGCCAGCAGCTTATCTTCTGTTGGAAACACCATATATTTT,CASSLSSVGNTIYF
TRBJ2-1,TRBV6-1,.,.,TGTGCCAGCAGTTCTAGCCCTTACTCCTACAATGAGCAGTTCTTC,CASSSSPYSYNEQFF
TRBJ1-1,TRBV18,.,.,TGTGCCAGCTCACCAAGCCAGAACACTGAAGCTTTCTTT,CASSPSQNTEAFF
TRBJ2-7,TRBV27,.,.,TGTGCCAGCAGTTTGGCGACAGGACGCTCCTACGAGCAGTACTTC,CASSLATGRSYEQYF
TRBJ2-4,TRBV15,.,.,TGTGCCACCAGCGAGGGCTTAGCCAAAAACATTCAGTACTTC,CATSEGLAKNIQYF
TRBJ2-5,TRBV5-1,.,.,TGCGCCAGCAGTACCGGGACACTTTCTCCGCAGACCCAGTACTTC,CASSTGTLSPQTQYF
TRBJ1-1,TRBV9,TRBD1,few,TGTGCCAGCAGCGTAACAGGGGGAACTGAAGCTTTCTTT,CASSVTGGTEAFF
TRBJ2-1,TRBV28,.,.,TGTGCCAGCACCAGAAGGCCTTTAGAGGGCAATGAGCAGTTCTTC,CASTRRPLEGNEQFF
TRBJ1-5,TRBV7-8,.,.,TGTGCCAGCAGCTTCTCTTGGGCGGGGGTCAATCAGCCCCAGCATTTT,CASSFSWAGVNQPQHF
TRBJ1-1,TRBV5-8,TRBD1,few,TGTGCCAGCAGTGGGTACAGGGGATTGAACACTGAAGCTTTCTTT,CASSGYRGLNTEAFF
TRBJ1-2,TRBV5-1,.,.,TGCGCCAGCAGCTTGGAAGGAGGGACTGAGGGCTACACCTTC,CASSLEGGTEGYTF
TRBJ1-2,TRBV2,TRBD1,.,TGTGCCACCATGGACAGGGATGGCTACACCTTC,CATMDRDGYTF
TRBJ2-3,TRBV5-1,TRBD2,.,TGCGCCAGCACGCCGGGACTAGCGGGGGGGATGAGGCTAGATACGCAGTATTTT,CASTPGLAGGMRLDTQYF
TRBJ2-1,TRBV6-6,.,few,TGTGCCAGCACTACCCGAGGTGAGCAGTTCTTC,CASTTRGEQFF
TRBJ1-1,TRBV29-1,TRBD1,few,TGCAGCGGTGGACAGGGGCGGACTGAAGCTTTCTTT,CSGGQGRTEAFF
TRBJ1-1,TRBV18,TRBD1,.,TGTGCCAGCTCACCTCTCCTGGACAGGGGAGGTACTGAAGCTTTCTTT,CASSPLLDRGGTEAFF
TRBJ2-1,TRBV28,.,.,TGTGCCAGCAGTACTACTCGAAAAACCCTCTACAATGAGCAGTTCTTC,CASSTTRKTLYNEQFF
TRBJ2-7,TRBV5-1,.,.,TGCGCCAGCAGCTTGCCCACTAGTACCTACGAGCAGTACTTC,CASSLPTSTYEQYF
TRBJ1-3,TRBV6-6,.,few,TGTGCCAGCACTCCAGCGGGAAACACCATATATTTT,CASTPAGNTIYF
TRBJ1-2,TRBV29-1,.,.,TGCAGCGTTGGGACAGATTCTCCTCTAGGCTACACCTTC,CSVGTDSPLGYTF